Below are 30 T cell receptor beta chains sequenced from a single sample in a study of cytomegalovirus exposure and HLA in healthy donors. Primers for the PCR totalled 60 Vbeta and 13 Jbeta. Only in-frame clones appear in the TCRdb table, and some are missing; sequencing was by immunoSEQ multiplex PCR. The sample includes roughly 220,000 clones, approximately 85% of them seen just once. Source material: PBMCs. Receptor source: a woman aged 40 to 49 in good health and CMV-seronegative.

Of note for this clone: Other DNA sequences in this sample translate to the same CDR3. The chain recombines TRBV19 with TRBJ1-5; D gene uncertain. V lost 1 base and J 5 bases, leaving 9 bases between the germline ends. The CDR3 is 14 residues long. The germline V gene encodes CDR1 LNHDA and CDR2 SQIVND (reference sequence). The CDR3 is CASSIGGGYQPQHF. In DNA, the CDR3 is TGTGCCAGTAGTATAGGGGGAGGTTATCAGCCCCAGCATTTT.

The chain is built from TRBV5-1 and TRBJ2-5; 9 positions match TRBD2. CDR1 SGHRS and CDR2 YFSETQ come from the germline V gene. The CDR3 extends over 17 amino acids. The V segment lost 0 bases and the J segment 5 bases; nucleotides outside the gene matches: 11. The CDR3 DNA sequence: TGCGCCAGCAGCTTGGATAGGCTAGCGGGAATAGGCGAGACCCAGTACTTC. This sequence encodes CASSLDRLAGIGETQYF.

The chain uses TRBV7-9 and TRBJ1-2; possibly TRBD1 for D (6 bases). From germline, CDR1 is SEHNR and CDR2 FQNEAQ (reference sequence). This CDR3 is built from 15 residues. Trimming cost V 5 bases and J 4 bases, with 17 bases left between them. CDR3 coding DNA: TGTGCCAGCAGCCGGGGTGACGGGACAATCTATGGCTACACCTTC. It codes for CASSRGDGTIYGYTF. Looking up the rest from reference TRBV7-9 and TRBJ1-2 gives the full variable domain: DTGVSQNPRHKITKRGQNVTFRCDPISEHNRLYWYRQTLGQGPEFLTYFQNEAQLEKSRLLSDRFSAERPKGSFSTLEIQRTEQGDSAMYLCASSRGDGTIYGYTFGSGTRLTVV.

The chain employs TRBV6-4 and TRBJ2-2, with unresolved D. The CDR3 is 15 amino acids. Germline V CDR1 and CDR2: MRHNA, SNTAGT. The V end lost 2 bases, the J end lost 1 base, and 8 bases lay between the germline ends. DNA of the CDR3: TGTGCCAGCAGTGACGTAGCAGAGAACACCGGGGAGCTGTTTTTT. Translated, it gives CASSDVAENTGELFF.

The chain couples TRBV7-8 to TRBJ2-6, with TRBD1 matching 8 bases. In germline, CDR1 is SGHVS, CDR2 FQNEAQ. CDR3 length: 18 residues. V shed 5 bases and J 1 base; nucleotides not matched to a gene: 10. The CDR3 nucleotides read TGTGCCAGCAGCCAGGGAGGCAGGGGGCGTTCTGGGGCCAACGTCCTGACTTTC. Translation gives CASSQGGRGRSGANVLTF.

This clone was counted a few times. The V gene is TRBV6-5, the J gene TRBJ1-1, with D unresolved. V was clipped by 0 bases and J by 10 bases, with 12 bases between them. CDR1 MNHEY and CDR2 SVGAGI come from the germline V gene. The CDR3 runs 13 residues. CDR3 nucleotide sequence: TGTGCCAGCAGTTACTCAGGGAGTTCTCCAGCTTTCTTT. As protein: CASSYSGSSPAFF.

The chain links TRBV29-1 to TRBJ1-6, with TRBD1 as a possible D gene (6 bases). V lost 6 bases and J 7 bases, leaving 16 bases between the germline ends. CDR3 length equals 14 residues. The germline CDR1 and CDR2 sequences are SQVTM and ANQGSEA. In DNA, the CDR3 is TGCAGCGTGTTAACAGGGTTTCCAAATTCACCCCTCCACTTT. The encoded protein is CSVLTGFPNSPLHF.

The chain has TRBV7-9 and TRBJ2-5, with D possibly being TRBD1 (6 bases). Trimming left V 5 bases short and J 7 bases short, with 20 bases between. The V gene's germline CDR1 is SEHNR and CDR2 FQNEAQ (reference sequence). The CDR3 loop spans 15 amino acids. The CDR3 reads CASSARQDIRGTQYF. The CDR3 DNA is TGTGCCAGCAGCGCCAGACAGGACATCAGGGGGACCCAGTACTTC.

The sample holds one count of this clone. The rearrangement uses TRBV18 and TRBJ2-5; D gene ambiguous. Trimming removed 1 base at V and 5 bases at J, with 5 bases between. The germline V gene has CDR1 KGHSH and CDR2 LQKENI. This CDR3 comprises 12 residues. CDR3 sequence reads: CASSPRLETQYF. For the CDR3, the DNA is TGTGCCAGCTCACCACGTCTGGAGACCCAGTACTTC.

This clone was counted a few times. The chain joins TRBV6-6 to TRBJ2-2, with 8 bases lining up with TRBD2. The germline gives CDR1 MNHNY, CDR2 SVGAGI (reference sequence). V was clipped by 6 bases and J by 5 bases; unmatched bases: 8. The CDR3 has 15 residues. In nucleotides, the CDR3 is TGTGCCAGCAGGAAGCGGGAGACGGGGACCGGGGAGCTGTTTTTT. As protein: CASRKRETGTGELFF.

The V gene is TRBV7-2, the J gene TRBJ1-5, with TRBD1 matching 7 bases. The CDR3 extends over 16 amino acids. Germline values: CDR1 SGHTA, CDR2 FQGNSA. V dropped 0 bases and J dropped 7; count of bases not matched to a gene: 9. The CDR3 loop is CASSLAFRQGKQPQHF. Written as DNA, the CDR3 is TGTGCCAGCAGCTTAGCATTTCGACAGGGTAAACAGCCCCAGCATTTT.

The genes are TRBV19 and TRBJ2-1, with 12 bases matching TRBD2. There are 16 residues in the CDR3. CDR1 and CDR2 (germline): LNHDA, SQIVND (reference sequence). J gave up 5 bases and V 7 bases, and 9 bases lay outside the gene matches. CDR3 DNA: TGTGCCAGTATGGGGAGTCGGACTAGCGGGAACAATGAGCAGTTCTTC. It specifies CASMGSRTSGNNEQFF.

The rearrangement joins TRBV9 to TRBJ2-1; the D gene is possibly TRBD2 (5 bases). V dropped 3 bases and J dropped 6 bases, with 7 bases sitting between them. Germline-derived CDR1 and CDR2 are SGDLS and YYNGEE. The CDR3 extends over 12 amino acids. CDR3 sequence: CASSGTSNEQFF. CDR3 bases: TGTGCCAGCAGCGGCACTAGCAATGAGCAGTTCTTC.

There are a few counts of this clone. The J gene is TRBJ2-7, the V gene TRBV7-8, with D possibly matching TRBD1 (5 bases). V gave up 0 bases and J gave up 3 bases, with 9 bases separating them. The CDR3 has 14 amino acids. Germline lookup yields CDR1 SGHVS and CDR2 FQNEAQ. CDR3 residues: CASSLARADYEQYF. In DNA form, the CDR3 reads TGTGCCAGCAGCTTAGCCAGGGCCGACTACGAGCAGTACTTC.

V is TRBV5-1 and J is TRBJ2-7; 8 bases line up with TRBD1. CDR1 and CDR2 (germline): SGHRS, YFSETQ. The CDR3 covers 16 residues. Losses at the gene ends were 4 bases for V and 3 bases for J; bases not matched to a gene: 12. CDR3 DNA sequence: TGCGCCAGCAGCCTGGACGGGCAGGGGGCTTTCTACGAGCAGTACTTC. Protein: CASSLDGQGAFYEQYF. The complete variable domain, with remaining parts taken from reference TRBV5-1 and TRBJ2-7, reads KAGVTQTPRYLIKTRGQQVTLSCSPISGHRSVSWYQQTPGQGLQFLFEYFSETQRNKGNFPGRFSGRQFSNSRSEMNVSTLELGDSALYLCASSLDGQGAFYEQYFGPGTRLTVT.

The V call is TRBV19, the J call TRBJ2-7, with 9 bases lining up with TRBD1. V lost 6 bases to trimming and J lost 7 bases; unmatched junction nucleotides: 4. This CDR3 contains 12 residues. Germline V gene data show CDR1 as LNHDA and CDR2 as SQIVND (reference sequence). The CDR3, as DNA: TGTGCCAGTAGCGGGACAGGGCGGGAGCAGTACTTC. Its protein is CASSGTGREQYF.

The chain recombines TRBV2 with TRBJ2-5; 7 nucleotides agree with TRBD1. CDR1 and CDR2 (germline): SNHLY, FYNNEI. The length of the CDR3 is 16 residues. V shed 8 bases, J shed 1 base, and the junction held 13 bases outside the gene matches. The CDR3 DNA reads TGTGCCAGCGGGGATAACAGGGGTAAGCCCCAAGAGACCCAGTACTTC. Its translation is CASGDNRGKPQETQYF.

The rearrangement uses TRBV29-1 and TRBJ2-7; TRBD2 agrees at 8 bases. Trimming cost V 5 bases and J 0 bases; bases outside gene matches: 3. Germline values: CDR1 SQVTM, CDR2 ANQGSEA. The CDR3 spans 13 residues. CDR3 sequence: CSVTGLGSYEQYF. CDR3 bases: TGCAGCGTTACGGGACTAGGCTCCTACGAGCAGTACTTC.

The chain is built from TRBV30 and TRBJ1-1; 7 positions agree with TRBD1. CDR3 length: 15 residues. Per the germline V gene, CDR1 is GTSNPN and CDR2 is SVGIG (reference sequence). The trim removed 0 bases at V and 1 base at J, leaving 5 bases unmatched. CDR3 bases: TGTGCCTGGAGTGTACCTGACAGGGCGAACACTGAAGCTTTCTTT. Its translation is CAWSVPDRANTEAFF.

The chain couples TRBV28 to TRBJ1-5; D is unclear. V was clipped by 4 bases and J by 7 bases, with 8 bases between them. The germline CDR1 and CDR2 sequences are MDHEN and SYDVKM. CDR3 length: 12 amino acids. CDR3: CASSSLGQPQHF. CDR3 nucleotide sequence: TGTGCCAGCAGTTCCCTGGGCCAGCCCCAGCATTTT.

This clone was seen once. The chain couples TRBV6-4 to TRBJ1-1; tentative D call: TRBD1 (5 bases). With 4 bases removed from V and 7 bases from J, the gap between germline ends came to 13 bases. The CDR3 contains 13 residues. Germline CDR1 MRHNA, CDR2 SNTAGT. CDR3 DNA sequence: TGTGCCAGCAGTGTGGTGAGAGGACATGAAGCTTTCTTT. It codes for CASSVVRGHEAFF.

The chain couples TRBV6-5 to TRBJ1-2; perhaps TRBD1 as D (5 bases). V lost 4 bases, J lost 5 bases, and 17 bases lay in between. Germline values: CDR1 MNHEY, CDR2 SVGAGI. The CDR3 covers 15 residues. In DNA, the CDR3 is TGTGCCAGCAGTTCCCCCCGACAGCCTTCATATGGCTACACCTTC. It is translated as CASSSPRQPSYGYTF.

There are a few counts of this clone. The chain combines TRBV5-6 with TRBJ1-3, with D possibly TRBD1 on 5 matching bases. The V and J ends lost 0 bases and 0 bases respectively, with 7 bases between them. The CDR3 length is 15 residues. CDR1 and CDR2 (germline): SGHDT, YYEEEE. The CDR3 here is CASSLGGASGNTIYF. CDR3 DNA sequence: TGTGCCAGCAGCTTGGGCGGGGCCTCTGGAAACACCATATATTTT.

The rearrangement uses TRBV7-2 and TRBJ1-5; D is perhaps TRBD1 (5 bases). CDR3 length equals 14 residues. Per germline, CDR1 SGHTA and CDR2 FQGNSA. Trimming removed 2 bases from V and 5 bases from J, with 10 bases in between. The CDR3 is CASSLRQGDQPQHF. CDR3 sequence (DNA): TGTGCCAGCAGCTTACGTCAAGGGGATCAGCCCCAGCATTTT. Filled out from reference TRBV7-2 and TRBJ1-5, the complete variable domain reads GAGVSQSPSNKVTEKGKDVELRCDPISGHTALYWYRQSLGQGLEFLIYFQGNSAPDKSGLPSDRFSAERTGGSVSTLTIQRTQQEDSAVYLCASSLRQGDQPQHFGDGTRLSIL.

The V and J genes are TRBV9 and TRBJ2-7, with 8 bases identical to TRBD1. The CDR3 is 15 amino acids. From germline, CDR1 is SGDLS and CDR2 YYNGEE. V shed 0 bases, J shed 4 bases, and the junction held 6 bases outside the gene matches. CDR3 in DNA: TGTGCCAGCAGCGTAGCGGCGCAGGGGGCGTACGAGCAGTACTTC. This codes for CASSVAAQGAYEQYF.

The rearrangement links TRBV4-1 to TRBJ1-5, with unresolved D. V lost 1 base and J 9 bases, leaving 13 bases between the germline ends. The CDR3 is 14 residues long. Germline V lookup: CDR1 MGHRA, CDR2 YSYEKL. CDR3 region: CASSQVVRNSPQHF. The CDR3, as DNA: TGCGCCAGCAGCCAAGTAGTGCGTAATTCGCCCCAGCATTTT.

This chain uses TRBV6-4 with TRBJ2-5, with 8 bases matching TRBD1. V shed 3 bases and J 5 bases; nucleotides not matched to a gene: 8. The CDR3 is 15 amino acids. Per the germline V gene, CDR1 is MRHNA and CDR2 is SNTAGT. CDR3 loop: CASSEEAGGVETQYF. The CDR3 nucleotides are TGTGCCAGCAGTGAAGAGGCAGGGGGCGTGGAGACCCAGTACTTC.

This chain connects TRBV2 to TRBJ1-5; 7 nucleotides align to TRBD1. Germline-derived CDR1 and CDR2 are SNHLY and FYNNEI. The ends lost 6 bases at V and 2 bases at J; junction bases unmatched: 7. The CDR3 sequence is 15 residues long. In DNA form, the CDR3 reads TGTGCCAGCAGGGAACAGGGGCTAGGCAATCAGCCCCAGCATTTT. It specifies CASREQGLGNQPQHF.

The chain employs TRBV28 and TRBJ2-1; tentatively, D is TRBD2 (5 bases). CDR3 length equals 13 residues. Germline CDR1 reads MDHEN; CDR2 reads SYDVKM. Trimming pared 8 bases from V and 2 bases from J, leaving 10 bases between. In nucleotides, the CDR3 is TGTGCCAGCGGCCGGGGAGCCTACAATGAGCAGTTCTTC. This translates into CASGRGAYNEQFF. Full variable domain (remainder filled in from reference TRBV28 and TRBJ2-1): DVKVTQSSRYLVKRTGEKVFLECVQDMDHENMFWYRQDPGLGLRLIYFSYDVKMKEKGDIPEGYSVSREKKERFSLILESASTNQTSMYLCASGRGAYNEQFFGPGTRLTVL.

The V call is TRBV5-1, the J call TRBJ2-7; 9 nucleotides agree with TRBD2. In germline, CDR1 is SGHRS, CDR2 YFSETQ. V was clipped by 5 bases and J by 6 bases; unmatched bases: 9. The CDR3 is made up of 14 amino acids. CDR3 nucleotide sequence: TGCGCCAGCAGGCTAGCGGGGCTAGGGGGCGAGCAGTACTTC. Translation gives CASRLAGLGGEQYF.